This T cell receptor (beta chain) came from a study of blood T cell repertoires in COVID-19. Across the study: Acute and convalescent COVID-19 specimens originated in the United States, Italy and Spain. PBMCs, B-cell-depleted T cells, or T cells were the source of the cDNA or gDNA that made up the material.

Under the authors' procedure: Nucleated cell counts were estimated from reference gene primer amplification. The method was immunoSEQ multiplex PCR; TCRdb's version includes in-frame clones alone and lacks a portion of them. V, J and clone size were drawn from that table, and D and trimming were deduced from the DNA. The top ten clones hold 3.5% to 5.5% of a sample with some 290,000 clones, around four fifths of them seen once. This CDR3 is 14 amino acids long. Trimming removed 7 bases at V and 5 bases at J, with 14 bases between. The germline CDR1 and CDR2 sequences are SEHNR and FQNEAQ (reference sequence).

The rearrangement joins TRBV7-9 to TRBJ2-2, with D possibly being TRBD2 (6 bases). The source material was peripheral blood. This clonotype originated in a man between 60 and 70 years old who had recovered from COVID-19. This CDR3 is CASIQVAVTGELFF. The CDR3 nucleotides are TGTGCCAGCATTCAGGTAGCGGTGACCGGGGAGCTGTTTTTT.